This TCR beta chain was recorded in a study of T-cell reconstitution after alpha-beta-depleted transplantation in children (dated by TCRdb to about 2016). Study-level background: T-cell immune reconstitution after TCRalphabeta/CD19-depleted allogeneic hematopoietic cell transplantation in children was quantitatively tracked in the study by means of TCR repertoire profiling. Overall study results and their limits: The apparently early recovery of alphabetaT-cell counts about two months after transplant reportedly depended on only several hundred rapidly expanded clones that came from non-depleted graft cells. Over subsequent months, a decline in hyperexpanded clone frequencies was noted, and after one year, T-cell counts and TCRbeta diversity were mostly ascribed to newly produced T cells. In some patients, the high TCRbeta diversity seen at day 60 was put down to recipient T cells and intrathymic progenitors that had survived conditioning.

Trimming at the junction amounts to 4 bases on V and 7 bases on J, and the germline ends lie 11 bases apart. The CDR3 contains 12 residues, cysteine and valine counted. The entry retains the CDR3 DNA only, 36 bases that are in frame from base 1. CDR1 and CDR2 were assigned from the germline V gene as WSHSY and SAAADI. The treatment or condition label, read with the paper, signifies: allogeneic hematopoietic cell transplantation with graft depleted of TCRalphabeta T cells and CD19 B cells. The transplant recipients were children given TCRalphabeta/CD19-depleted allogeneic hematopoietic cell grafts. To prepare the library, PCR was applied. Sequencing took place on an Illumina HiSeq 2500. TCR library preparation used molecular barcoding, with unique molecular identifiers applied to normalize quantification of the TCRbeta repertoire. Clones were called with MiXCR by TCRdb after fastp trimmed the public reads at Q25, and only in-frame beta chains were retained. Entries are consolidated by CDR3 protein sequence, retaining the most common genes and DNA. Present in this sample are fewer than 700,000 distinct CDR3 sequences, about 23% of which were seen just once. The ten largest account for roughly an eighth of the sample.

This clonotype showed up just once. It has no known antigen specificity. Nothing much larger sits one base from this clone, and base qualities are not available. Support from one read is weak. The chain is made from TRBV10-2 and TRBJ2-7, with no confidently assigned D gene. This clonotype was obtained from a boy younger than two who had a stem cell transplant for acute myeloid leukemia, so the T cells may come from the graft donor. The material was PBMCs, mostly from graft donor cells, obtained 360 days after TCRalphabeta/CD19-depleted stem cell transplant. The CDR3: CASSASLGEQYV. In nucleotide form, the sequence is TGCGCCAGCAGTGCTTCCCTTGGGGAGCAGTACGTC.